The 23 T cell receptor beta chains in this list originate from one sample, sequenced in a study of cytomegalovirus exposure and HLA in healthy donors. The study ran its PCR with 60 Vbeta and 13 Jbeta primers. Data came from immunoSEQ multiplex PCR; TCRdb stores just in-frame clones and leaves some out. The sample shows 250,000 to 300,000 clones, about nine tenths of them seen only once. The sample taken for sequencing was PBMCs. The receptors derive from a girl aged 2-10 years in good health and CMV-seronegative.

This clone has just a few counts. V usage is TRBV28 and J usage is TRBJ1-2, with 7 bases fitting TRBD1. Germline-derived CDR1 and CDR2 are MDHEN and SYDVKM. The trim removed 6 bases at V and 4 bases at J, leaving 8 bases unmatched. There are 14 residues in the CDR3. The CDR3 region is CASSSGQAPYGYTF. CDR3 nucleotide sequence: TGTGCCAGCAGCTCCGGACAGGCACCCTATGGCTACACCTTC.

The J gene is TRBJ2-2, the V gene TRBV11-2; 8 bases are a match to TRBD2. The V gene's germline CDR1 is SGHAT and CDR2 FQNNGV. CDR3 length: 16 residues. Trimming cost V 8 bases and J 4 bases; bases outside gene matches: 12. The CDR3 DNA follows: TGTGCCAGCTTACCGAGGCCAGCGGGGGTCACCGGGGAGCTGTTTTTT. It is translated as CASLPRPAGVTGELFF. Supplemented by reference TRBV11-2 and TRBJ2-2, the full variable domain reads EAGVAQSPRYKIIEKRQSVAFWCNPISGHATLYWYQQILGQGPKLLIQFQNNGVVDDSQLPKDRFSAERLKGVDSTLKIQPAKLEDSAVYLCASLPRPAGVTGELFFGEGSRLTVL.

This chain links TRBV27 with TRBJ1-5; D unclear. The CDR3 totals 13 residues. V shed 4 bases and J shed 0 bases, with 4 bases lying between them. Per the germline V gene, CDR1 is MNHEY and CDR2 is SMNVEV (reference sequence). For the CDR3, the DNA is TGTGCCAGCAGTTCGGGTAGCAATCAGCCCCAGCATTTT. It translates to CASSSGSNQPQHF.

This clone appeared once. This chain links TRBV6-1 with TRBJ1-6; D not resolved. From germline, CDR1 is MNHNS and CDR2 SASEGT. V was shortened by 1 base and J by 1 base, with 11 bases between the two germline ends. This CDR3 comprises 17 residues. CDR3 DNA: TGTGCCAGCAGTGAAGGGCAGGCGGGTTCCTATAATTCACCCCTCCACTTT. Translated: CASSEGQAGSYNSPLHF.

This clone was observed a single time. The chain links TRBV21-1 to TRBJ1-3; the D call in the table, TRBD1, was not verified against the DNA. TRBV21-1 is given as a pseudogene. The CDR3 consists of 17 residues. The CDR3 protein is CASSKGGRVEYGNTIYF. In DNA, the CDR3 is TGTGCCAGCAGCAAAGGGGGCAGGGTTGAGTATGGAAACACCATATATTTT.

The chain joins TRBV7-9 to TRBJ1-2, with no clear D. CDR3 length: 12 amino acids. Germline V gives CDR1 SEHNR, CDR2 FQNEAQ (reference sequence). Deletions cut 7 bases from V and 3 bases from J, with 9 bases between. The CDR3 protein is CASTPNYYGYTF. The DNA for the CDR3 is TGTGCCAGCACCCCCAACTACTATGGCTACACCTTC. Complete variable domain (other parts from reference TRBV7-9 and TRBJ1-2): DTGVSQNPRHKITKRGQNVTFRCDPISEHNRLYWYRQTLGQGPEFLTYFQNEAQLEKSRLLSDRFSAERPKGSFSTLEIQRTEQGDSAMYLCASTPNYYGYTFGSGTRLTVV.

The chain couples TRBV6-6 to TRBJ2-1, with D unresolved. The CDR3 sequence is 13 residues long. Trimming stripped 6 bases from V and 1 base from J, with 7 bases between. CDR1 and CDR2 (germline): MNHNY, SVGAGI (reference sequence). The CDR3 bases are TGTGCCAGCAGCTTAGAGTCCTACAATGAGCAGTTCTTC. This translates into CASSLESYNEQFF.

The chain is built from TRBV5-1 and TRBJ1-1; D not certain. Germline CDR1 SGHRS, CDR2 YFSETQ. There are 13 residues in the CDR3. Between the trimmed V and J ends, which lost 0 bases and 7 bases, there was a span of 10 bases. The DNA of the CDR3 is TGCGCCAGCAGCTTGGACGCGGGTGGTGAAGCTTTCTTT. It translates to CASSLDAGGEAFF.

This chain uses TRBV7-9 with TRBJ2-7; a weak D match, TRBD2 (6 bases). V dropped 3 bases and J dropped 6 bases, with 9 bases sitting between them. Germline V gene sequence: CDR1 SEHNR, CDR2 FQNEAQ (reference sequence). The CDR3 has 12 residues. This CDR3 is CASSFGTLEQYF. For the CDR3, the DNA is TGTGCCAGCAGCTTCGGGACTCTCGAGCAGTACTTC.

This chain joins TRBV6-1 and TRBJ2-1; 10 nucleotides match TRBD1. V was pared by 9 bases and J by 3 bases, with 5 bases of the junction left unmatched. The CDR3 is made up of 14 amino acids. CDR1 and CDR2 from the germline V gene are MNHNS and SASEGT. CDR3 region: CASTGTGDYNEQFF. DNA of the CDR3: TGTGCCAGTACCGGGACAGGGGACTACAATGAGCAGTTCTTC.

This clone was counted a few times. The chain carries TRBV15 and TRBJ1-4; TRBD1 matches 9 bases. The CDR3 extends over 15 amino acids. The V segment lost 1 base and the J segment 7 bases; nucleotides outside the gene matches: 4. The germline gives CDR1 LNHNV, CDR2 YYDKDF (reference sequence). The CDR3 DNA follows: TGTGCCACCAGCAGAGCGGACAGGGGAAGTGAAAAACTGTTTTTT. Amino acids: CATSRADRGSEKLFF.

In regard to this clone: The junction departs from the called germline gene at one end, perhaps through a read error. The gene calls are TRBV10-1 and TRBJ1-1, with TRBD1 matching 8 bases. Germline V gene lookup returns CDR1 WNHNN and CDR2 SYGVQD (reference sequence). The CDR3 contains 9 residues. CDR3 sequence (DNA): TGCGCCAGGGACAGGGATCTTCTCTTT. Its translation: CARDRDLLF.

V usage is TRBV7-8 and J usage is TRBJ1-2; 10 nucleotides match TRBD1. V was clipped by 4 bases and J by 4 bases; unmatched bases: 6. This CDR3 spans 15 amino acids. Germline CDR1 is SGHVS and CDR2 is FQNEAQ. CDR3 amino acids: CASSSGTGVGYGYTF. The CDR3 DNA sequence: TGTGCCAGCAGCTCGGGGACAGGGGTCGGCTATGGCTACACCTTC.

The J gene is TRBJ1-5, the V gene TRBV2; D gene uncertain. The germline V gene has CDR1 SNHLY and CDR2 FYNNEI. Trimming shortened V by 6 bases and J by 7 bases, and 13 bases separated the two germline ends. CDR3 length: 13 amino acids. This CDR3 reads CASRGRPIQPQHF. The CDR3 DNA sequence: TGTGCCAGCAGGGGCAGGCCCATCCAGCCCCAGCATTTT.

This clone was seen once. The V gene is TRBV4-2, the J gene TRBJ1-1; no clear D gene. V lost 4 bases to trimming and J lost 0 bases, with 15 bases between them. The CDR3 runs to 16 residues. Germline V gives CDR1 LGHNA, CDR2 YNFKEQ. In DNA, the CDR3 is TGTGCCAGCAGCCCCGTCTTCGTCACAGTGAACACTGAAGCTTTCTTT. This encodes CASSPVFVTVNTEAFF.

The rearrangement links TRBV6-1 to TRBJ2-5, with D perhaps matching TRBD1 (5 bases). This CDR3 contains 13 residues. The V gene's germline CDR1 is MNHNS and CDR2 SASEGT. Trimming left V 6 bases short and J 5 bases short, with 13 bases between. The CDR3 nucleotides read TGTGCCAGCAGCCTCAGGGTCCGGGAGACCCAGTACTTC. It translates to CASSLRVRETQYF.

This chain uses TRBV15 with TRBJ2-2, with 7 positions matching TRBD1. The V gene end was trimmed by 3 bases and the J gene end by 6 bases; junction bases not matched to a gene: 13. The CDR3 has 17 residues. CDR1 and CDR2 from the germline V gene are LNHNV and YYDKDF (reference sequence). CDR3 region: CATSRGSGTVGSGELFF. In DNA form, the CDR3 reads TGTGCCACCAGCAGGGGATCCGGGACAGTCGGGTCCGGGGAGCTGTTTTTT.

This clone has just one count. The CDR3 sequence: CASSTPSGGMNTGELFF. The CDR3, as DNA: TGTGCCAGCAGCACTCCTAGCGGGGGGATGAACACCGGGGAGCTGTTTTTT. This chain connects TRBV11-3 to TRBJ2-2; 11 positions match TRBD2. Germline CDR1 SGHNT, CDR2 YENEEA. This CDR3 is built from 17 residues. V dropped 5 bases and J dropped 1; count of bases not matched to a gene: 6.

The rearrangement uses TRBV13 and TRBJ1-6; 7 positions match TRBD1. Looked up from germline, CDR1 is PRHDT and CDR2 is FYEKMQ (reference sequence). This CDR3 is 17 amino acids long. Trimming at V came to 5 bases and at J to 5 bases, leaving 12 bases not matched to a gene. CDR3 DNA sequence: TGTGCCAGCAGCCTAGAGAGGGTAGGGGGCCATAATTCACCCCTCCACTTT. Amino acids: CASSLERVGGHNSPLHF.

This chain links TRBV6-1 with TRBJ1-1, with 7 bases fitting TRBD1. Trimming took 5 bases from V and 5 from J; bases not matched to a gene: 8. Germline CDR1 MNHNS, CDR2 SASEGT. The CDR3 is 14 residues long. The DNA of the CDR3 is TGTGCCAGCAGTCAAAACAGGGGTTGGACTGAAGCTTTCTTT. Amino acids: CASSQNRGWTEAFF.

The J gene is TRBJ2-7, the V gene TRBV10-1, with TRBD1 as a possible D gene (6 bases). Trimming took off 3 bases at V and 3 bases at J, with 9 bases between the two ends. The CDR3 totals 13 residues. The V gene's germline CDR1 is WNHNN and CDR2 SYGVQD (reference sequence). This chain's CDR3 is CASSDGQIYEQYF. CDR3 bases: TGCGCCAGCAGTGACGGACAGATCTACGAGCAGTACTTC.

The V call is TRBV6-5, the J call TRBJ2-5; TRBD2 aligns across 7 bases. Germline V gives CDR1 MNHEY, CDR2 SVGAGI. With 8 bases clipped from V and 3 bases from J, the junction kept 9 bases outside the gene matches. This CDR3 comprises 14 residues. The chain's CDR3 is CASRTSSRKETQYF. The DNA for the CDR3 is TGTGCCAGCCGGACTAGTAGTAGAAAAGAGACCCAGTACTTC.

The chain joins TRBV7-9 to TRBJ1-5; no reliable D call. V shed 5 bases and J shed 4 bases, with 6 bases lying between them. CDR1 and CDR2 from the germline V gene are SEHNR and FQNEAQ (reference sequence). The CDR3 is 12 amino acids. Here the CDR3 DNA reads TGTGCCAGCAGCCTCAGTAATCAGCCCCAGCATTTT. It is translated as CASSLSNQPQHF.